The present T cell receptor beta chain was sequenced within a study of spatial heterogeneity in lung cancer. Study information: Mean representation of each unique TCR and UMI combination in the raw reads exceeded 9.5 occurrences.

Note on this clonotype: A much bigger clone sits one base away, suggesting this may be a read error.

Sample time point: blood at routine non-recurrence follow-up after resection. Without sorting, whole RNA was sequenced from tumor, nontumor lung or frozen PBMC. TCRdb fed the 5' RACE reads into MiXCR, producing one record per CDR3 protein. The sample records about 10,000 distinct CDR3 sequences, 10% being singletons. CDR3 length: 19 amino acids. Germline V gene lookup returns CDR1 SGHDN and CDR2 FVKESK. This sample comprised PBMCs, obtained at follow-up. The sequence derives from a female donor with early-stage non-small cell lung cancer. The chain uses TRBV14 and TRBJ2-2; the match to TRBD2 covers 15 bases. The CDR3 protein is CTSSPMPGLAGGLTGELFF. As DNA, the CDR3 is TGTACCAGCAGCCCTATGCCGGGACTAGCGGGGGGACTCACCGGGGAGCTGTTTTTT. Filled out from reference TRBV14 and TRBJ2-2, the complete variable domain reads EAGVTQFPSHSVIEKGQTVTLRCDPISGHDNLYWYRRVMGKEIKFLLHFVKESKQDESGMPNNRFLAERTGGTYSTLKVQPAELEDSGVYFCTSSPMPGLAGGLTGELFFGEGSRLTVL.